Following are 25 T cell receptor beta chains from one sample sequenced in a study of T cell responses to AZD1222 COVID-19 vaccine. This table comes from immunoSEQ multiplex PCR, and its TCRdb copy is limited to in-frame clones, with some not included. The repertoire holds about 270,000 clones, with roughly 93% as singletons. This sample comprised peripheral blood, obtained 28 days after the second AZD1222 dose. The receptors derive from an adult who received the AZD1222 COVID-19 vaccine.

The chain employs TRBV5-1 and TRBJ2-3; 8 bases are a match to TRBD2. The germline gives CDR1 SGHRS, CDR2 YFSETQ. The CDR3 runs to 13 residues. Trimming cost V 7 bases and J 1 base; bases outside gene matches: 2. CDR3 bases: TGCGCCAGCGGTAGCGGGGGCACAGATACGCAGTATTTT. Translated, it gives CASGSGGTDTQYF.

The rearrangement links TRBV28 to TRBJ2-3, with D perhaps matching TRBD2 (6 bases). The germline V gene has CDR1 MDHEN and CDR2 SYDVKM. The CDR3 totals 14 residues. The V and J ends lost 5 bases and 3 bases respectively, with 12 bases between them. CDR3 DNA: TGTGCCAGCAGTCGAGTTGGGGGGACAGATACGCAGTATTTT. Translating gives CASSRVGGTDTQYF.

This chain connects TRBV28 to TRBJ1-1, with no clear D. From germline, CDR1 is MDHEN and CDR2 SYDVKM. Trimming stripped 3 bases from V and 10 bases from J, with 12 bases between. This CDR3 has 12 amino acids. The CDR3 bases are TGTGCCAGCAGTTTCGCGACCCCCCCAGCTTTCTTT. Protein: CASSFATPPAFF.

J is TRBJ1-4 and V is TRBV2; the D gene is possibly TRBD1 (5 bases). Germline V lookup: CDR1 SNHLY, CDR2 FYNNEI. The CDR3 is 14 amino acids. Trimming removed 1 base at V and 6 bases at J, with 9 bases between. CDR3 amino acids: CASSEGGDYEKLFF. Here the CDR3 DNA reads TGTGCCAGCAGTGAAGGGGGGGACTATGAAAAACTGTTTTTT.

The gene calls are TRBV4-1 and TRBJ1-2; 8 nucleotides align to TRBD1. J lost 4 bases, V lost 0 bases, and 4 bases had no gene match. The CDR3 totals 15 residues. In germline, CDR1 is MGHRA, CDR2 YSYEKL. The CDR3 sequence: CASSQDRGRSYGYTF. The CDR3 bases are TGCGCCAGCAGCCAAGACAGGGGGCGAAGCTATGGCTACACCTTC.

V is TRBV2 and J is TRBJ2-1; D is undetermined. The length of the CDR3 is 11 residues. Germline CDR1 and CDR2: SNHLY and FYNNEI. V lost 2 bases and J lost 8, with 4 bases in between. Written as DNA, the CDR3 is TGTGCCAGCAGTGAACGCGATGAGCAGTTCTTC. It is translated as CASSERDEQFF.

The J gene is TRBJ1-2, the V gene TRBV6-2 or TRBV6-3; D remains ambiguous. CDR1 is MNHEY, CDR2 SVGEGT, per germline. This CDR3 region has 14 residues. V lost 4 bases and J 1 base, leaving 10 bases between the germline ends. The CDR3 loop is CASSSQRLNYGYTF. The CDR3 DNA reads TGTGCCAGCAGTTCCCAACGCCTTAACTATGGCTACACCTTC.

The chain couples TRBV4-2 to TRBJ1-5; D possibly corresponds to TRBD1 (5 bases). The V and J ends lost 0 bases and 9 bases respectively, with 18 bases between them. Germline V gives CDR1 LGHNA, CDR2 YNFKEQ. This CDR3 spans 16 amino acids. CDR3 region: CASSQDLRTFSRPQHF. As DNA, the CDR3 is TGTGCCAGCAGCCAAGATCTAAGGACATTCTCTCGGCCCCAGCATTTT.

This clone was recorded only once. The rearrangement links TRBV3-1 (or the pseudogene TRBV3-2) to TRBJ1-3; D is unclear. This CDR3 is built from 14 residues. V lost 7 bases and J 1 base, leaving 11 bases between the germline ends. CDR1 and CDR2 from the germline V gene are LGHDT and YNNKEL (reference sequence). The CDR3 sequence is CASNLAASGNTIYF. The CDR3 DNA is TGTGCCAGCAATTTGGCGGCTTCTGGAAACACCATATATTTT.

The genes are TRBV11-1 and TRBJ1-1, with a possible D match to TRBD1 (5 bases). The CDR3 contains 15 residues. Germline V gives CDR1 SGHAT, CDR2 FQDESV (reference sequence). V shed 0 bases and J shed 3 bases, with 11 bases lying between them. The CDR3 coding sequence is TGTGCCAGCAGCTTAGCGCCCCGGGACCACACTGAAGCTTTCTTT. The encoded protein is CASSLAPRDHTEAFF.

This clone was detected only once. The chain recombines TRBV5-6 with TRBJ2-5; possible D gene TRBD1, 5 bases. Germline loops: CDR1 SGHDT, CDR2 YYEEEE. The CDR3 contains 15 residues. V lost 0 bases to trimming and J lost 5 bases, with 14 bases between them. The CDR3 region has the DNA TGTGCCAGCAGCTTGGTAAGGGGTTTTGGTGAGACCCAGTACTTC. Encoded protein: CASSLVRGFGETQYF.

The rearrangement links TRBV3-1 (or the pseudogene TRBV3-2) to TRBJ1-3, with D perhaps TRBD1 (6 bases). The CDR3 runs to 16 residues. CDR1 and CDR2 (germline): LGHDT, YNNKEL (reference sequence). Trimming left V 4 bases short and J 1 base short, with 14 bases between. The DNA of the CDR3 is TGTGCCAGCAGCCTAGCTCCACAGGGTTCTGGAAACACCATATATTTT. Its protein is CASSLAPQGSGNTIYF.

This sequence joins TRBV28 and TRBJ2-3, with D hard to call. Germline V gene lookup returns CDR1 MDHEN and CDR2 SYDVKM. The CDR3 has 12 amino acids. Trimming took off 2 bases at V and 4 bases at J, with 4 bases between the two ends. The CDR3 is CASSLLPDTQYF. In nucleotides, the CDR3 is TGTGCCAGCAGTTTACTTCCAGATACGCAGTATTTT.

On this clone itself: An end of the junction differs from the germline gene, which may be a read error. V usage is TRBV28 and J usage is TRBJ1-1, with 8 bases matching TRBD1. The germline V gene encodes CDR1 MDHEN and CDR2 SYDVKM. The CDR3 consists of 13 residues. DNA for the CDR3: TGTGCCAGCAGTTCAAGACAGGGGACTGAAACTTTCTTT. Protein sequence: CASSSRQGTETFF.

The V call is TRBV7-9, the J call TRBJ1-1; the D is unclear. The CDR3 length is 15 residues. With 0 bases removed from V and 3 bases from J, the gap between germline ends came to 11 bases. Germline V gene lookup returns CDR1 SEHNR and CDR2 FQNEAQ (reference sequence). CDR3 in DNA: TGTGCCAGCAGCTTAGCGAACAGACGGTACACTGAAGCTTTCTTT. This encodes CASSLANRRYTEAFF.

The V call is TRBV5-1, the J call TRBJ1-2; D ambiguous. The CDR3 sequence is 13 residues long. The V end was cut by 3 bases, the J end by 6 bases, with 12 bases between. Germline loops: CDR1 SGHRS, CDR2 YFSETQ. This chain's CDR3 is CASSSNPGNGYTF. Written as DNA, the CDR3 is TGCGCCAGCAGCTCCAACCCGGGGAATGGCTACACCTTC.

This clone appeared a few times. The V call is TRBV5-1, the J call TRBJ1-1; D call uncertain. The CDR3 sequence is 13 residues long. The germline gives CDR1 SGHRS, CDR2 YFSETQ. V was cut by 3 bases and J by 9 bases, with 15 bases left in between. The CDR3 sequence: CASSSPSARQAFF. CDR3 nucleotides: TGCGCCAGCAGCTCCCCCTCAGCGCGGCAAGCTTTCTTT.

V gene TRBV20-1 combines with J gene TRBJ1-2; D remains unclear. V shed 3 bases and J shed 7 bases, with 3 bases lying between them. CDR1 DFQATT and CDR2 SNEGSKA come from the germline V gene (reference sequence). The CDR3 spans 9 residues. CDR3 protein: CSASVGYTF. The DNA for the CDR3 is TGCAGTGCTAGCGTTGGCTACACCTTC.

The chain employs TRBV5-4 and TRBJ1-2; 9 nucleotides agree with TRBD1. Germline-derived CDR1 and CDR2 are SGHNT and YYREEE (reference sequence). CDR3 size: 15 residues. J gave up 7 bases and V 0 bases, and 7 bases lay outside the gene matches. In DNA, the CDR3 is TGTGCCAGCAGCTTGGTGGGACAGGGCTGGGTTGGCTACACCTTC. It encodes CASSLVGQGWVGYTF.

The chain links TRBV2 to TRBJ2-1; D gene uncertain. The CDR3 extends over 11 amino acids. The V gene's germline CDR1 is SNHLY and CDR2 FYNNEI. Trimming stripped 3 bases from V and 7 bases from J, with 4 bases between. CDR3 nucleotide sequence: TGTGCCAGCAGTGAGGATAATGAGCAGTTCTTC. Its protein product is CASSEDNEQFF.

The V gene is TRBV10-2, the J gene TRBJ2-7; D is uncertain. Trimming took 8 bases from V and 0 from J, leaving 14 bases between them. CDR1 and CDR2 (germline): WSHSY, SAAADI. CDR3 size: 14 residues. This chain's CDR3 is CASGKGRTSYEQYF. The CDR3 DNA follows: TGCGCCAGCGGGAAGGGTAGGACCTCCTACGAGCAGTACTTC.

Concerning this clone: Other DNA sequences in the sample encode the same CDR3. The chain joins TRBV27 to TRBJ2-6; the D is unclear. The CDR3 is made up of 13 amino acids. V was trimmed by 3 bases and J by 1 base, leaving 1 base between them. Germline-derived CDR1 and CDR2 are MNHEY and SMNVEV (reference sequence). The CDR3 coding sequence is TGTGCCAGCAGTTTGTCTGGGGCCAACGTCCTGACTTTC. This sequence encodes CASSLSGANVLTF.

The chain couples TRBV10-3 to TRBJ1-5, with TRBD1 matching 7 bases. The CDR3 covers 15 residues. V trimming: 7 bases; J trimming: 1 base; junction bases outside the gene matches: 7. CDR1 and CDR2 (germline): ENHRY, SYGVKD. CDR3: CAINKTGISNQPQHF. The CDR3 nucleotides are TGTGCCATCAATAAGACAGGGATCAGCAATCAGCCCCAGCATTTT.

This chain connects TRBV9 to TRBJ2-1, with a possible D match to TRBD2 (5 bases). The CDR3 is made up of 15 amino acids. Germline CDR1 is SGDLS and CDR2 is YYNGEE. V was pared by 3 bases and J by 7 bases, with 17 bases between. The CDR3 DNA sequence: TGTGCCAGCAGCGCCCCCGGGATCACTAGGAATGAGCAGTTCTTC. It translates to CASSAPGITRNEQFF.

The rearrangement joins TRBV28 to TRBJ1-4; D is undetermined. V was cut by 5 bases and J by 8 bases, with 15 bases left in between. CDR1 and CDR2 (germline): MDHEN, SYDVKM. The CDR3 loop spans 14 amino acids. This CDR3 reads CASSPRRVSEKLFF. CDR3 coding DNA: TGTGCCAGCAGTCCCCGACGGGTTTCCGAAAAACTGTTTTTT.